This T cell receptor (beta chain) was observed in a study of blood T cell repertoires in COVID-19. Study in general: The study drew acute and convalescent COVID-19 samples from the United States, Italy and Spain. In each case, the material was cDNA or gDNA derived from T cells, B-cell-depleted T cells, or PBMCs.

The CDR3 runs to 14 residues. The V end was cut by 3 bases, the J end by 3 bases, with 9 bases between. Germline assignment: CDR1 MNHEY and CDR2 SMNVEV (reference sequence). Original data processing: Amplified reference gene primers provided the basis for estimating nucleated cell counts. Using immunoSEQ multiplex PCR, the repertoire was profiled, and TCRdb retains in-frame clones only, with some absent. V, J and clone size are those of that table, while D and trimming were read from the DNA. The table includes roughly 250,000 clones, roughly 79% detected once. The V gene is TRBV27, the J gene TRBJ1-5, with D unclear. The sample taken for sequencing was peripheral blood. The receptor was derived from a woman aged 55-69 years with active or convalescent COVID-19. Here the CDR3 reads CASSLWQSNQPQHF. CDR3 bases: TGTGCCAGCAGTTTGTGGCAGTCCAATCAGCCCCAGCATTTT.